Following are 29 T cell receptor beta chains from one sample sequenced in a study of spatial heterogeneity in lung cancer. TCRdb reprocessed the 5' RACE reads via MiXCR and lists one record per CDR3 protein. The table lists around 30,000 distinct CDR3 sequences, around 6% of them singletons. Indicated time point: blood at routine non-recurrence follow-up after resection. Unsorted whole RNA samples from tumor, nontumor lung or frozen PBMC were sequenced. This sample comprised PBMCs, obtained at follow-up. These receptors were obtained from a male donor with early-stage non-small cell lung cancer.

This clonotype was recorded a few times. This rearrangement joins TRBV7-2 to TRBJ1-3; tentatively, D is TRBD1 (6 bases). This CDR3 comprises 15 residues. Germline V gene lookup returns CDR1 SGHTA and CDR2 FQGNSA. Trimming took off 1 base at V and 0 bases at J, with 7 bases between the two ends. The CDR3 nucleotides are TGTGCCAGCAGCTTAGGGGACATCTCTGGAAACACCATATATTTT. This sequence encodes CASSLGDISGNTIYF.

This clonotype is medium-sized by share. V gene TRBV3-1 combines with J gene TRBJ2-5, with a tentative D call TRBD1 (5 bases). CDR3 length equals 14 residues. Trimming pared 4 bases from V and 2 bases from J, leaving 11 bases between. Germline assignment: CDR1 LGHDT and CDR2 YNNKEL (reference sequence). CDR3 residues: CASSPTAGQETQYF. In DNA form, the CDR3 reads TGTGCCAGCAGCCCGACGGCAGGGCAAGAGACCCAGTACTTC.

Many counts were recorded for this clonotype. The chain recombines TRBV7-2 with TRBJ1-2; D not resolved. V lost 0 bases and J 3 bases, leaving 5 bases between the germline ends. The germline V gene has CDR1 SGHTA and CDR2 FQGNSA. CDR3 length: 13 amino acids. The CDR3 bases are TGTGCCAGCAGCTTAGCGACCGACTATGGCTACACCTTC. Translation gives CASSLATDYGYTF.

This clonotype appeared many times. The chain recombines TRBV30 with TRBJ1-1; D is undetermined. This CDR3 comprises 14 residues. Germline CDR1 is GTSNPN and CDR2 is SVGIG (reference sequence). The germline V and J ends were trimmed by 5 bases and 6 bases, with 19 bases remaining between them. CDR3 coding DNA: TGTGCCTGGCTTCCGGATACCTCTAACTCTGAAGCTTTCTTT. This encodes CAWLPDTSNSEAFF.

This clonotype has ten or more counts. The chain is built from TRBV7-9 and TRBJ2-1; 11 bases match TRBD2. The trim removed 1 base at V and 4 bases at J, leaving 9 bases unmatched. Germline V gives CDR1 SEHNR, CDR2 FQNEAQ (reference sequence). This CDR3 has 18 residues. The CDR3 here is CASSLDIITSGSYNEQFF. In DNA, the CDR3 is TGTGCCAGCAGCTTAGATATTATAACTAGCGGGAGTTACAATGAGCAGTTCTTC.

This clonotype was recorded many times. This rearrangement joins TRBV24-1 to TRBJ2-5; D is unclear. Trimming took off 2 bases at V and 4 bases at J, with 7 bases between the two ends. The CDR3 has 13 residues. Per germline, CDR1 KGHDR and CDR2 SFDVKD. CDR3 nucleotide sequence: TGTGCCACCAGTGATTCCCCCCGAGAGACCCAGTACTTC. This codes for CATSDSPRETQYF.

The rearrangement uses TRBV6-2 or TRBV6-3 and TRBJ2-1; D is ambiguous. This CDR3 contains 12 residues. Trimming took 2 bases from V and 11 from J, leaving 10 bases between them. Germline assignment: CDR1 MNHEY and CDR2 SVGEGT. The chain's CDR3 is CASSYGPYQQFF. CDR3 DNA: TGTGCCAGCAGTTACGGGCCCTATCAGCAGTTCTTC.

This clonotype was counted between two and nine times. This chain joins TRBV7-2 and TRBJ1-2; D gene ambiguous. This CDR3 spans 15 amino acids. Germline CDR1 reads SGHTA; CDR2 reads FQGNSA. V was cut by 5 bases and J by 1 base, with 14 bases left in between. CDR3 sequence: CASSPRINFNYGYTF. Written as DNA, the CDR3 is TGTGCCAGCAGCCCCCGGATCAACTTTAACTATGGCTACACCTTC.

This clonotype has a handful of counts. V gene TRBV10-3 combines with J gene TRBJ1-5; possible D gene TRBD1, 5 bases. The CDR3 covers 14 residues. Germline-derived CDR1 and CDR2 are ENHRY and SYGVKD. Trimming left V 3 bases short and J 2 bases short, with 8 bases between. Here the CDR3 reads CAISDGDGNQPQHF. The DNA of the CDR3 is TGTGCCATCAGTGATGGGGACGGCAATCAGCCCCAGCATTTT.

This clonotype was observed at least ten times. This rearrangement joins TRBV29-1 to TRBJ1-2; D ambiguous. Germline V gene data show CDR1 as SQVTM and CDR2 as ANQGSEA. The CDR3 loop spans 10 amino acids. Between the trimmed V and J ends, which lost 1 base and 6 bases, there was a span of 3 bases. The CDR3 region is CSVEANGYTF. The CDR3, as DNA: TGCAGCGTTGAAGCTAATGGCTACACCTTC.

The rearrangement uses TRBV5-1 and TRBJ2-5; 11 bases map to TRBD2. The ends lost 5 bases at V and 0 bases at J; junction bases unmatched: 6. Germline values: CDR1 SGHRS, CDR2 YFSETQ. The CDR3 extends over 16 amino acids. CDR3 coding DNA: TGCGCCAGCAGTACTGCTAGCGGGAGGTACCAAGAGACCCAGTACTTC. Encoded protein: CASSTASGRYQETQYF.

The chain couples TRBV15 to TRBJ2-7; maybe TRBD2 (6 bases). The CDR3 covers 16 residues. The ends were cut back, 0 bases at V and 0 bases at J, with 12 bases in the middle. Germline CDR1 is LNHNV and CDR2 is YYDKDF (reference sequence). The CDR3 region is CATSRDLSGSSYEQYV. The DNA of the CDR3 is TGTGCCACCAGCAGAGATCTGTCCGGGAGCTCCTACGAGCAGTACGTC.

The rearrangement joins TRBV7-9 to TRBJ2-1; 8 bases agree with TRBD1. The CDR3 is made up of 17 amino acids. Looked up from germline, CDR1 is SEHNR and CDR2 is FQNEAQ (reference sequence). J lost 2 bases, V lost 5 bases, and 11 bases had no gene match. In DNA, the CDR3 is TGTGCCAGCAGCCCTAGCACACGGACAGGGACCTACAATGAGCAGTTCTTC. Translating gives CASSPSTRTGTYNEQFF.

This chain links TRBV7-2 with TRBJ1-1; D not resolved. The CDR3 has 13 amino acids. The germline V gene encodes CDR1 SGHTA and CDR2 FQGNSA. Trimming left V 7 bases short and J 5 bases short, with 14 bases between. The CDR3: CASTPLGRTEAFF. Written as DNA, the CDR3 is TGTGCCAGCACCCCTCTCGGGAGGACTGAAGCTTTCTTT.

This clonotype was observed at least ten times. V and J are TRBV3-1 and TRBJ1-1; 9 nucleotides agree with TRBD1. The V gene's germline CDR1 is LGHDT and CDR2 YNNKEL (reference sequence). This CDR3 spans 14 amino acids. J was trimmed by 3 bases and V by 1 base; bases with no gene match: 0. The CDR3 bases are TGTGCCAGCAGCCAAGGGGACAGGGACACTGAAGCTTTCTTT. Its translation: CASSQGDRDTEAFF.

This clonotype has a count of ten or more. This sequence joins TRBV11-2 and TRBJ2-7; no reliable D call. The CDR3 consists of 15 residues. The V gene lost 1 base and the J gene lost 0 bases, with 10 bases spanning the gap. Germline CDR1 reads SGHAT; CDR2 reads FQNNGV. The CDR3 is CASSLAPRSSYEQYV. CDR3 nucleotides: TGTGCCAGCAGCTTAGCGCCCCGCAGCTCCTACGAGCAGTACGTC.

The chain couples TRBV7-9 to TRBJ2-5; D is tentatively TRBD1 or TRBD2 (6 bases each). This CDR3 region has 12 residues. Trimming took off 4 bases at V and 10 bases at J, with 13 bases between the two ends. Germline values: CDR1 SEHNR, CDR2 FQNEAQ (reference sequence). The CDR3 region has the DNA TGTGCCAGCAGCTGGGGGGCGGATAACCAGTACTTC. Translating it yields CASSWGADNQYF.

The V and J genes are TRBV20-1 and TRBJ1-2; possibly TRBD1 for D (5 bases). Between the trimmed V and J ends, which lost 3 bases and 2 bases, there was a span of 13 bases. Germline CDR1 DFQATT, CDR2 SNEGSKA (reference sequence). The length of the CDR3 is 14 residues. The CDR3 protein is CSASDWRDNYGYTF. CDR3 nucleotides: TGCAGTGCTAGTGATTGGAGGGACAACTATGGCTACACCTTC.

There are a few counts of this clonotype. The V call is TRBV25-1, the J call TRBJ1-4; the D gene is possibly TRBD1 (6 bases). V gave up 4 bases and J gave up 13 bases, with 7 bases separating them. This CDR3 contains 10 residues. From germline, CDR1 is MGHDK and CDR2 SYGVNS. As DNA, the CDR3 is TGTGCCAGCAGTGGGGGGCGACTGTTTTTT. Translation: CASSGGRLFF.

By sample share, this clonotype is medium-sized. The V and J genes are TRBV7-2 and TRBJ2-1; D gene ambiguous. CDR3 size: 14 residues. The germline CDR1 and CDR2 sequences are SGHTA and FQGNSA. The V gene lost 2 bases and the J gene lost 6 bases, with 11 bases spanning the gap. The CDR3 region has the DNA TGTGCCAGCAGCTTATTACCCGAAAGCAATGAGCAGTTCTTC. Translation gives CASSLLPESNEQFF.

Ten or more counts support this clonotype. V is TRBV6-2 or TRBV6-3 and J is TRBJ2-5; TRBD1 matches at 7 bases. The V and J ends lost 0 bases and 5 bases, in that order; junction bases with no gene match: 6. Germline lookup yields CDR1 MNHEY and CDR2 SVGEGT. The CDR3 covers 15 residues. The CDR3 nucleotides read TGTGCCAGCAGTTACTCGAAGACAGGGAGCGAGACCCAGTACTTC. As protein: CASSYSKTGSETQYF.

The V and J genes are TRBV7-6 and TRBJ2-3, with 10 bases that match TRBD2. The CDR3 covers 16 residues. The J segment lost 2 bases and the V segment lost 1 base, leaving 3 bases of the junction unmatched. The germline gives CDR1 SGHVS, CDR2 FNYEAQ. The CDR3 is CASSLVAGGNTDTQYF. The CDR3 nucleotides read TGTGCCAGCAGCTTAGTAGCGGGGGGCAACACAGATACGCAGTATTTT.

This clonotype was observed a few times. The V call is TRBV29-1, the J call TRBJ2-7; 8 nucleotides agree with TRBD1. The CDR3 has 15 residues. With V trimmed by 2 bases and J by 3 bases, 9 bases remained unmatched. Germline loops: CDR1 SQVTM, CDR2 ANQGSEA. The CDR3 region is CSVELRAGGIYEQYF. The DNA of the CDR3 is TGCAGCGTTGAATTACGGGCAGGGGGCATCTACGAGCAGTACTTC.

The genes are TRBV6-2 or TRBV6-3 and TRBJ1-1; possibly TRBD1 for D (5 bases). Germline CDR1 reads MNHEY; CDR2 reads SVGEGT. The CDR3 contains 15 residues. V lost 4 bases, J lost 1 base, and 13 bases lay in between. The CDR3, as DNA: TGTGCCAGCAGTTGGTGGGGACCGAAGAACACTGAAGCTTTCTTT. It translates to CASSWWGPKNTEAFF.

This clonotype has ten or more counts. The V gene is TRBV18, the J gene TRBJ2-7; the match to TRBD2 covers 8 bases. Germline V CDR1 and CDR2: KGHSH, LQKENI. V was clipped by 5 bases and J by 5 bases; unmatched bases: 11. The CDR3 is made up of 15 amino acids. The CDR3 region is CASSSRAGGNDEQYV. The DNA of the CDR3 is TGTGCCAGCTCATCACGGGCGGGGGGTAACGACGAGCAGTACGTC.

There are a few counts of this clonotype. The V call is TRBV20-1, the J call TRBJ2-7, with TRBD2 matching over 9 bases. The germline V gene has CDR1 DFQATT and CDR2 SNEGSKA (reference sequence). The CDR3 is 13 amino acids. With 1 base clipped from V and 4 bases from J, the junction kept 2 bases outside the gene matches. The CDR3 nucleotides read TGCAGTGCTAGAGCTAGCGGGATATACGAGCAGTACGTC. Translation gives CSARASGIYEQYV.

This clonotype appeared many times. V usage is TRBV7-2 and J usage is TRBJ1-5; tentatively, D is TRBD1 (5 bases). CDR1 is SGHTA and CDR2 is FQGNSA in the germline V gene. CDR3 size: 14 residues. Trimming shortened V by 5 bases and J by 0 bases, and 8 bases separated the two germline ends. Here the CDR3 reads CASSRQLSNQPQHF. The DNA for the CDR3 is TGTGCCAGCAGCCGACAGCTTAGCAATCAGCCCCAGCATTTT. Together with reference TRBV7-2 and TRBJ1-5, the CDR3 gives the full variable domain: GAGVSQSPSNKVTEKGKDVELRCDPISGHTALYWYRQSLGQGLEFLIYFQGNSAPDKSGLPSDRFSAERTGGSVSTLTIQRTQQEDSAVYLCASSRQLSNQPQHFGDGTRLSIL.

This chain joins TRBV5-1 and TRBJ1-2, with D tentatively TRBD1 (5 bases). The CDR3 totals 12 residues. Germline values: CDR1 SGHRS, CDR2 YFSETQ. V dropped 5 bases and J dropped 3 bases, with 8 bases sitting between them. CDR3 DNA sequence: TGCGCCAGCAGTCTGGGGCACTATGGCTACACCTTC. This encodes CASSLGHYGYTF.

This clonotype showed up many times. The chain recombines TRBV20-1 with TRBJ2-3; the match to TRBD2 covers 8 bases. CDR1 and CDR2 from the germline V gene are DFQATT and SNEGSKA (reference sequence). The CDR3 sequence is 16 residues long. Trimming cost V 6 bases and J 1 base; bases outside gene matches: 12. The CDR3 sequence: CSAIGGRRGGTDTQYF. DNA of the CDR3: TGCAGTGCGATCGGCGGGAGGAGGGGTGGCACAGATACGCAGTATTTT.